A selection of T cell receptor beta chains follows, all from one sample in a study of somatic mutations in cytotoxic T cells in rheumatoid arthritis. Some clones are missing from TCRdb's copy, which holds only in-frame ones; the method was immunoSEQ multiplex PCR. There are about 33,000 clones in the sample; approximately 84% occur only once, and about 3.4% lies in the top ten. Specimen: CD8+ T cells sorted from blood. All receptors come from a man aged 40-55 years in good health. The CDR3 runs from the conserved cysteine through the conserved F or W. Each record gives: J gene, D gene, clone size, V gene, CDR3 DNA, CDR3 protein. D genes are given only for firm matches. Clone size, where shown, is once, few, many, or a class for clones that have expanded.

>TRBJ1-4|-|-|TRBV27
TGTGCCAGCAGTTCGTCGGGACTGTTAACTAATGAAAAACTGTTTTTT
CASSSSGLLTNEKLFF
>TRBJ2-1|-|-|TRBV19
TGTGCCAGTAGCATTGGACTTGGTTACAATGAGCAGTTCTTC
CASSIGLGYNEQFF
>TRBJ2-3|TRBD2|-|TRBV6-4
TGTGCCAGCAGTGACGGGACTAGCGGTACAGATACGCAGTATTTT
CASSDGTSGTDTQYF
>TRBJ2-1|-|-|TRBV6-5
TGTGCCAGCAGTTACTCCGGAGCCGGCTCCTACAATGAGCAGTTCTTC
CASSYSGAGSYNEQFF
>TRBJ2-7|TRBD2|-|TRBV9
TGTGCCAGCAGCGACCCCACTAGCGGGAGCTCCTACGAGCAGTACTTC
CASSDPTSGSSYEQYF
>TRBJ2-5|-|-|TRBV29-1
TGCAGCGTTGACTCGGGCGGGGACGGAGCCGGTCATTGGAAGGAGACCCAGTACTTC
CSVDSGGDGAGHWKETQYF
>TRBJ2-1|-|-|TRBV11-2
TGTGCCAGCAGCTTAGAGGCTTGGGAGCAGTTCTTC
CASSLEAWEQFF
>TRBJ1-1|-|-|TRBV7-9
TGTGCCAGCAGCCTCTTCCCGCAGGGGACGAACACTGAAGCTTTCTTT
CASSLFPQGTNTEAFF
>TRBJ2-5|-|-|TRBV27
TGTGCCAGCAGTGCCCTGAACCAAGAGACCCAGTACTTC
CASSALNQETQYF
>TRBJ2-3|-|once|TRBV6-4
TGTGCCAGCAGCGGGGACACTAGCACAGATACGCAGTATTTT
CASSGDTSTDTQYF